This TCR beta chain was identified during a study of blood T cells in healthy people across ages. Study-level points and caveats: Both higher diversity and more naive CD4+ cells marked long-lived donors when set against aged donors. PBMCs were not sorted, which prevented a conclusive comparison of naive versus antigen-experienced cells.

A second PCR of 7 to 11 cycles used a sample-barcoded 5' primer and a J-beta primer mix. The authors tagged each cDNA molecule using a template-switch adaptor with 12 random nucleotides. TCRdb analysed the 5' RACE reads with MiXCR anew, one entry per CDR3 protein. The sample consists of more than 650,000 distinct CDR3 sequences, 22% of them appearing once. Samples had at least 7 million PBMCs isolated from them. There are a few counts of this clonotype. Its antigen is not known. Sequencing was performed on blood. The source of this sequence is a man between 65 and 85 years old in good health.

The chain's CDR3 is CSVAENQETQYF. The DNA for the CDR3 is TGCAGCGTGGCGGAAAACCAAGAGACCCAGTACTTC. The chain joins TRBV29-1 to TRBJ2-5; D is unclear. The CDR3 loop spans 12 amino acids. Trimming took off 6 bases at V and 0 bases at J, with 8 bases between the two ends. The germline CDR1 and CDR2 sequences are SQVTM and ANQGSEA.